One sample yielded the 20 T cell receptor beta chains listed below, sequenced in a study of T cells in Graves' hyperthyroidism and ophthalmopathy. RNA transcripts yielded amplified TCR beta CDR3 regions. The HTBI set primed first-round TCR CDR3 RT-PCR. TCRdb itself ran the multiplex PCR reads through MiXCR, one entry per CDR3 protein. The data show under 350,000 distinct CDR3 sequences, about 18% seen once. Source material: blood. These receptors all stem from a woman aged 60-70 years with Graves' ophthalmopathy.

V and J are TRBV19 and TRBJ2-7; D not resolved. Germline loops: CDR1 LNHDA, CDR2 SQIVND (reference sequence). CDR3 length: 13 amino acids. The germline V and J ends were trimmed by 3 bases and 6 bases, with 12 bases remaining between them. The CDR3, as DNA: TGTGCCAGTAGTATCGTCCCCGCCAGCGAGCAGTACTTC. It codes for CASSIVPASEQYF.

This clonotype was detected many times. The chain couples TRBV6-1 to TRBJ2-3; 7 nucleotides align to TRBD2. The CDR3 sequence is 15 residues long. V trimming: 5 bases; J trimming: 2 bases; junction bases outside the gene matches: 7. CDR1 is MNHNS, CDR2 SASEGT, per germline. The DNA for the CDR3 is TGTGCCAGCAGTTTTAGCGGGCATTACACAGATACGCAGTATTTT. It is translated as CASSFSGHYTDTQYF.

This clonotype was picked up many times. The CDR3 region is CASSLREQGTGELFF. The DNA for the CDR3 is TGTGCCAGCAGCTTGCGGGAGCAGGGCACCGGGGAGCTGTTTTTT. The chain combines TRBV7-8 with TRBJ2-2, with 7 nucleotides matching TRBD2. The CDR3 is made up of 15 amino acids. Germline V gives CDR1 SGHVS, CDR2 FQNEAQ. V lost 3 bases and J lost 4; bases outside the gene matches: 5.

This clonotype showed up many times. V is TRBV3-1 and J is TRBJ1-6, with unresolved D. The CDR3 covers 14 residues. The germline V and J ends were trimmed by 2 bases and 9 bases, with 11 bases remaining between them. Germline loops: CDR1 LGHDT, CDR2 YNNKEL (reference sequence). As DNA, the CDR3 is TGTGCCAGCAGCCAACGAGGTAGGATTTCACCCCTCCACTTT. It encodes CASSQRGRISPLHF.

Ten or more counts support this clonotype. V is TRBV18 and J is TRBJ2-3; D gene ambiguous. The CDR3 has 11 residues. With 5 bases removed from V and 8 bases from J, the gap between germline ends came to 8 bases. CDR1 KGHSH and CDR2 LQKENI come from the germline V gene. As DNA, the CDR3 is TGTGCCAGCTCATCGGGTGGTACGCAGTATTTT. Translating gives CASSSGGTQYF.

To note about this clonotype: A much larger clone differs from this one at a single base, so this may be a read error. The chain links TRBV5-1 to TRBJ2-1; D remains ambiguous. Germline lookup yields CDR1 SGHRS and CDR2 YFSETQ. This CDR3 is 15 amino acids long. V lost 6 bases to trimming and J lost 5 bases, with 18 bases between them. CDR3 protein: CASNQDRLGHNEQFF. The CDR3 DNA reads TGCGCCAGCAACCAGGACCGACTCGGGCACAATGAGCAGTTCTTC. Supplemented by reference TRBV5-1 and TRBJ2-1, the full variable domain reads KAGVTQTPRYLIKTRGQQVTLSCSPISGHRSVSWYQQTPGQGLQFLFEYFSETQRNKGNFPGRFSGRQFSNSRSEMNVSTLELGDSALYLCASNQDRLGHNEQFFGPGTRLTVL.

J is TRBJ2-4 and V is TRBV28, with 11 nucleotides matching TRBD2. From germline, CDR1 is MDHEN and CDR2 SYDVKM. The CDR3 runs 18 residues. The trim removed 5 bases at V and 0 bases at J, leaving 9 bases unmatched. The CDR3 region has the DNA TGTGCCAGCAGTCCCGGGACTAGCGGTCGGGTAGCCAAAAACATTCAGTACTTC. This encodes CASSPGTSGRVAKNIQYF.

This clonotype was counted many times. This rearrangement joins TRBV5-1 to TRBJ1-1, with D possibly matching TRBD1 (5 bases). Germline CDR1 reads SGHRS; CDR2 reads YFSETQ. V lost 4 bases, J lost 7 bases, and 14 bases lay in between. The CDR3 covers 13 residues. CDR3 loop: CASSPLPQGEAFF. In DNA, the CDR3 is TGCGCCAGCAGCCCTCTACCCCAGGGTGAAGCTTTCTTT.

This clonotype showed up just a few times. The rearrangement uses TRBV9 and TRBJ2-1; 9 bases are a match to TRBD2. The CDR3 sequence is 16 residues long. Germline values: CDR1 SGDLS, CDR2 YYNGEE. After removal of 4 bases from V and 9 bases from J, the junction contained 14 bases not matched to a gene. The CDR3 nucleotides are TGTGCCAGCAGCCCAAGGTCGCGGGGGGGCCTAGGTGAGCAGTTCTTC. Amino acid sequence: CASSPRSRGGLGEQFF.

As for this clonotype: At one end the junction does not follow the germline gene, possibly because of a read error. The chain recombines TRBV27 with TRBJ1-1, with D possibly matching TRBD1 (5 bases). The CDR3 sequence is 13 residues long. Germline loops: CDR1 MNHEY, CDR2 SMNVEV (reference sequence). The CDR3 nucleotides read TGTGCCAGCAGTGCCCGGGACTCTCGGGGGGTGGTCTTT. Residues: CASSARDSRGVVF.

The sample holds one count of this clonotype. This sequence joins TRBV5-5 and TRBJ2-5; either TRBD1 or TRBD2 may fit D (6 bases each). The V gene lost 0 bases and the J gene lost 2 bases, with 17 bases spanning the gap. Germline V lookup: CDR1 SGHKS, CDR2 YYEKEE (reference sequence). The CDR3 is made up of 17 amino acids. CDR3 protein: CASSLVGGTYPQETQYF. The CDR3, as DNA: TGTGCCAGCAGCTTGGTGGGCGGGACATATCCTCAAGAGACCCAGTACTTC. Full variable domain (outside the CDR3, taken from reference TRBV5-5 and TRBJ2-5): DAGVTQSPTHLIKTRGQQVTLRCSPISGHKSVSWYQQVLGQGPQFIFQYYEKEERGRGNFPDRFSARQFPNYSSELNVNALLLGDSALYLCASSLVGGTYPQETQYFGPGTRLLVL.

Concerning this clonotype: One end of the junction varies from germline; a read error may be responsible. This chain joins TRBV5-4 and TRBJ1-4; D call uncertain. Germline V CDR1 and CDR2: SGHNT, YYREEE (reference sequence). The CDR3 totals 16 residues. The CDR3 coding sequence is TGCGCCAGCAGCCAAGAGGGCGCCTCGCATGGGGAAAAACTGTTTTTT. As protein: CASSQEGASHGEKLFF. Together with reference TRBV5-4 and TRBJ1-4, the CDR3 gives the full variable domain: ETGVTQSPTHLIKTRGQQVTLRCSSQSGHNTVSWYQQALGQGPQFIFQYYREEENGRGNFPPRFSGLQFPNYSSELNVNALELDDSALYLCASSQEGASHGEKLFFGSGTQLSVL.

The chain joins TRBV24-1 to TRBJ2-2; possibly TRBD1 or TRBD2 for D (5 bases each). Germline-derived CDR1 and CDR2 are KGHDR and SFDVKD. Trimming took 2 bases from V and 7 from J, leaving 19 bases between them. This CDR3 is 17 amino acids long. For the CDR3, the DNA is TGTGCCACCAGTGATTCGAACCGGGACCGGCAGAGCGGGGAGCTGTTTTTT. This sequence encodes CATSDSNRDRQSGELFF.

The chain joins TRBV10-1 to TRBJ2-3; 9 bases map to TRBD1. The CDR3 totals 19 residues. In germline, CDR1 is WNHNN, CDR2 SYGVQD (reference sequence). The J segment lost 7 bases and the V segment lost 4 bases, leaving 21 bases of the junction unmatched. CDR3 amino acids: CASSAGVGTGGLSRNTQYF. The CDR3 nucleotides read TGCGCCAGCAGTGCAGGAGTGGGAACAGGGGGCTTAAGCCGGAATACGCAGTATTTT.

This clonotype appeared once. This may be a read error, as it is one base from a much larger clone. This chain joins TRBV18 and TRBJ2-1, with D perhaps TRBD1 or TRBD2 (5 bases each). V lost 3 bases to trimming and J lost 10 bases, with 16 bases between them. There are 14 residues in the CDR3. The germline V gene encodes CDR1 KGHSH and CDR2 LQKENI. CDR3 loop: CASSPGTLTYEQFF. The DNA for the CDR3 is TGTGCCAGCTCACCCGGGACCCTAACCTACGAGCAGTTCTTC. The whole variable domain, remainder taken from reference TRBV18 and TRBJ2-1, is NAGVMQNPRHLVRRRGQEARLRCSPMKGHSHVYWYRQLPEEGLKFMVYLQKENIIDESGMPKERFSAEFPKEGPSILRIQQVVRGDSAAYFCASSPGTLTYEQFFGPGTRLTVL.

This clonotype has ten or more counts. V usage is TRBV7-9 and J usage is TRBJ2-1; 14 bases fit TRBD2. Trimming took 4 bases from V and 4 from J; bases not matched to a gene: 21. The germline CDR1 and CDR2 sequences are SEHNR and FQNEAQ (reference sequence). This CDR3 has 22 residues. The CDR3 reads CASSSPKGYGLAGGSVYNEQFF. The CDR3 bases are TGTGCCAGCAGCTCACCAAAAGGATACGGACTAGCGGGGGGCTCCGTGTACAATGAGCAGTTCTTC.

This clonotype occurred a few times. Just one base apart from a much larger clone, this may be a read error. This rearrangement joins TRBV5-1 to TRBJ2-1, with 8 positions matching TRBD1. This CDR3 has 16 amino acids. Germline V CDR1 and CDR2: SGHRS, YFSETQ. In DNA form, the CDR3 reads TGCGCCAGCAGCTTGCAGGGGGCTACCTCCTACAATGAGCAGTCCTTC. Translation gives CASSLQGATSYNEQSF.

This clonotype showed up just a few times. V gene TRBV14 combines with J gene TRBJ2-1; the D is unclear. Germline V gene lookup returns CDR1 SGHDN and CDR2 FVKESK. The CDR3 is 14 amino acids. Trimming took off 0 bases at V and 8 bases at J, with 11 bases between the two ends. The DNA of the CDR3 is TGTGCCAGCAGCCAAGATCCGGGTTGGGATGAGCAGTTCTTC. Translating it yields CASSQDPGWDEQFF.

This clonotype appeared a few times. This sequence joins TRBV7-9 and TRBJ1-1; no firm D call. The CDR3 has 13 residues. V was cut by 7 bases and J by 5 bases, with 14 bases left in between. The V gene's germline CDR1 is SEHNR and CDR2 FQNEAQ (reference sequence). In nucleotides, the CDR3 is TGTGCCAGCACCCCTCGATCGGGTACTGAAGCTTTCTTT. It codes for CASTPRSGTEAFF. The variable domain in full, with the rest retrieved from reference TRBV7-9 and TRBJ1-1, is DTGVSQNPRHKITKRGQNVTFRCDPISEHNRLYWYRQTLGQGPEFLTYFQNEAQLEKSRLLSDRFSAERPKGSFSTLEIQRTEQGDSAMYLCASTPRSGTEAFFGQGTRLTVV.

As for this clonotype: This may stem from a read error, because a much larger clone lies one nucleotide away. V and J are TRBV30 and TRBJ2-5; 7 nucleotides align to TRBD2. In germline, CDR1 is GTSNPN, CDR2 SVGIG (reference sequence). The CDR3 totals 14 residues. CDR3 residues: CAWSPGLVYEIQYF. In DNA form, the CDR3 reads TGTGCCTGGAGTCCTGGACTAGTGTACGAGATCCAGTACTTC.